This T cell receptor beta chain was found in a study of blood T cell repertoires in COVID-19. Study summary: The United States, Italy and Spain provided the acute and convalescent COVID-19 samples. The cDNA or gDNA used as material had been derived from T cells, B-cell-depleted T cells, or PBMCs.

Per the study methods: Reference gene primer amplification gave estimated nucleated cell counts. Some clones are missing from TCRdb's copy, which holds only in-frame ones; the method was immunoSEQ multiplex PCR. That table furnishes V, J and clone size, whereas the DNA furnished D and trimming. The sample holds around 94,000 clones; approximately 83% are singletons and the top ten take roughly 6.3%. Trimming removed 1 base at V and 1 base at J, with 8 bases between. This CDR3 spans 14 amino acids. Germline CDR1 MGHDK, CDR2 SYGVNS. This receptor was obtained from a man in his sixties with acute or convalescent COVID-19. The V gene is TRBV25-1, the J gene TRBJ2-7, with D tentatively TRBD2 (5 bases). The sample consisted of peripheral blood. DNA of the CDR3: TGTGCCAGCAGTGAATCTAGCTTATCCTACGAGCAGTACTTC. Protein sequence: CASSESSLSYEQYF.